A selection of T cell receptor beta chains follows, all from one sample in a study of CD8+ T cells in alopecia areata. Sequencing was performed with immunoSEQ multiplex PCR; in TCRdb, only in-frame clones are kept and a portion is missing. There are roughly 100,000 clones in the sample; around 60% occur only once, and around 9% lies in the top ten. The sample comprised CD4+ T cells sorted from blood. These receptors came from a human donor in good health. The CDR3 runs from the conserved cysteine through the conserved F or W. The D gene is left open where the match is weak. Expanded clones are given a class, and other clones once, few, many or no size at all.

d_gene	v_gene	j_gene	abundance	CDR3nt	CDR3aa
.	TRBV28	TRBJ2-1	.	TGTGCCAGCAAGGAAGGGGGGGCGAACAATGAGCAGTTCTTC	CASKEGGANNEQFF
.	TRBV4-2	TRBJ1-5	.	TGTGCCAGCAGCCAAGACATGGGGAGCAGGGTCAGCAATCAGCCCCAGCATTTT	CASSQDMGSRVSNQPQHF
.	TRBV20-1	TRBJ2-1	.	TGCAGTGCTGCCACCTACAATGAGCAGTTCTTC	CSAATYNEQFF
.	TRBV7-6	TRBJ1-3	.	TGTGCCAGCAGCGCAGGCTCTGGAAACACCATATATTTT	CASSAGSGNTIYF
.	TRBV11-2	TRBJ2-5	.	TGTGCCAGCAGCCCGGGACTTCAAGAGACCCAGTACTTC	CASSPGLQETQYF
.	TRBV29-1	TRBJ2-5	few	TGCAGCGGTAGACAGGATCAAGAGACCCAGTACTTC	CSGRQDQETQYF
.	TRBV28	TRBJ1-1	.	TGTGCCAGCAGGAATCACCAGGGAATGGACACTGAAGCTTTCTTT	CASRNHQGMDTEAFF
.	TRBV29-1	TRBJ2-5	few	TGCAGCGTTGAGTTCGGAGAGACCCAGTACTTC	CSVEFGETQYF
.	TRBV2	TRBJ2-2	.	TGTGCCAGCAGTCCGAGGATTGCAGGCACCGGGGAGCTGTTTTTT	CASSPRIAGTGELFF
TRBD1	TRBV7-2	TRBJ2-7	few	TGTGCCAGCAGCTTAATCGGGACAGGGTCCTACGAGCAGTACTTC	CASSLIGTGSYEQYF